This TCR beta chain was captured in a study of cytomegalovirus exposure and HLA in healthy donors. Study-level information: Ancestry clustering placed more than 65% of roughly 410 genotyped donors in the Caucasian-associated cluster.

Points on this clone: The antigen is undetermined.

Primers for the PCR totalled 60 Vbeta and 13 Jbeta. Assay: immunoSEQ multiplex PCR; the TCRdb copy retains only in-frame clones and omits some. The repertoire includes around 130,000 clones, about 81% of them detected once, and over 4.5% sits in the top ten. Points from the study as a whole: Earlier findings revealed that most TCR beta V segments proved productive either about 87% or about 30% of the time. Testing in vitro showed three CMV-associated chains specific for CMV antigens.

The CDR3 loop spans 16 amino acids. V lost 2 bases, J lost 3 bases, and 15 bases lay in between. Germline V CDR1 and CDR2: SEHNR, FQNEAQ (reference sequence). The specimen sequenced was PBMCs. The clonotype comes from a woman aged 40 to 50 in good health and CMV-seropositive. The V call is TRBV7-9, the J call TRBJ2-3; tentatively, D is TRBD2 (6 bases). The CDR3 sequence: CASSLSRAGPTDTQYF. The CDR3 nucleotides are TGTGCCAGCAGCTTAAGTCGGGCGGGACCGACAGATACGCAGTATTTT.